The rows below give T cell receptor beta chains drawn from one sample of a study of identical twins. Using its own MiXCR run on the 5' RACE reads, TCRdb lists one record per CDR3 protein. The repertoire holds about 150,000 distinct CDR3 sequences, with roughly 3.5% as singletons. Source material: memory T cells sorted from blood. The receptors derive from a man younger than 35 in good health. Each CDR3 is given without its conserved first and last residue. Fields, in order: V gene, CDR3 protein.

TRBV20-1 | SAREETGGNYEQY
TRBV29-1 | SVEDREGVYYGYT
TRBV20-1 | SAQKGSNSPLH
TRBV6-2/TRBV6-3 | ASSFGGNEQF
TRBV19 | ASSIASGTNTGELF
TRBV5-1 | ASSSAETTDTQY
TRBV20-1 | SARLGGREETQY
TRBV15 | ATSRENTEAF
TRBV6-1 | ASTEHGVNTGELF
TRBV5-1 | ASSRHPQGLGYT
TRBV19 | ASRMGRTSGTDTQY
TRBV9 | ASSVGGPGGTDTQY
TRBV6-5 | ASSYGQGKTDTQY
TRBV6-5 | ASSSNLGTSGRYEQY
TRBV14 | ASSRDRVGSEKLF
TRBV20-1 | SASLGLAGPDTQY
TRBV20-1 | SARDTGLDQPQH
TRBV5-6 | ASTRFGDEQF
TRBV5-5 | ASSRVGGTETQY
TRBV7-9 | ASSLGDRANEKLF
TRBV3-1 | ASSLRSPRSEQY
TRBV27 | ASSRRGSYEQY
TRBV6-5 | ASSYSEYTDTQY
TRBV27 | ASSRTSGNYNEQF
TRBV7-8 | ASSPHDAYTGELF
TRBV10-2 | ASRVSGQETQY
TRBV7-2 | ASSLGSGTDTQY
TRBV5-1 | ASSQGVGETQY
TRBV6-1 | ASSGNTGLGQPQH
TRBV28 | ASSPRGLQY
TRBV6-5 | ASSFSRDRPLNYGYT
TRBV5-1 | ASSLLHTGGGETQY
TRBV10-3 | AITAGDPYEQY
TRBV10-3 | AISERGNTYEQY
TRBV12-3/TRBV12-4 | ASSLRGYSPLH
TRBV29-1 | SAIRTSDATQY
TRBV6-2/TRBV6-3 | ASSYPNTGELF
TRBV6-2/TRBV6-3 | ASSYSTSGVQETQY
TRBV25-1 | ASRATLRTVNSPLH
TRBV2 | ASSGTGSGEKLF
TRBV6-5 | ASSYVVGTDTQY
TRBV7-9 | ASSPSTIGGIQF
TRBV4-1 | ASSQVEFRGRNGELF
TRBV2 | ASSLLETSTDTQY
TRBV9 | ASSVVATTGELF
TRBV5-1 | ASSLSLGKYNEQF
TRBV24-1 | ATSLGGKGLNEQF
TRBV5-1 | ASSLNSGQSSYNEQF
TRBV20-1 | SARYKPTSGITGELF
TRBV20-1 | SARSLLGNQPQH
TRBV6-5 | ASSYTNTQY
TRBV15 | ATSRDGGSGANVLT
TRBV5-1 | ASSLGRLDNNSPLH
TRBV7-6 | ASSFFGTGSEAF
TRBV15 | ATSRGGPLRNGELF
TRBV11-2 | ASSYSGHHNEQF
TRBV5-6 | ASSLPGANYGYT
TRBV6-1 | ASSEGHTQY
TRBV2 | AGQDLVADTQY
TRBV7-9 | ASSLAAQYTEAF